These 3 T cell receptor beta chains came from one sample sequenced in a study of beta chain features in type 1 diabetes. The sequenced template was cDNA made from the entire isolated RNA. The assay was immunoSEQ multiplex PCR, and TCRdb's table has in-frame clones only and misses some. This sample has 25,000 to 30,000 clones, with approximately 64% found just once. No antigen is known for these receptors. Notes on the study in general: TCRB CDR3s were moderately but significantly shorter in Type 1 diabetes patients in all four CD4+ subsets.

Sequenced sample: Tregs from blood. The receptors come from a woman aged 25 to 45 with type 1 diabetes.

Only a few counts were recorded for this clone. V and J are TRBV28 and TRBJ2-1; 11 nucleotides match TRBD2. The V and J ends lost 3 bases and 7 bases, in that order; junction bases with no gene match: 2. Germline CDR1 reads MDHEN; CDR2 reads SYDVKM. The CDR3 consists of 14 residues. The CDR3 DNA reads TGTGCCAGCAGTTTCGCTAGCGGGAGGAATGAGCAGTTCTTC. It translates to CASSFASGRNEQFF.

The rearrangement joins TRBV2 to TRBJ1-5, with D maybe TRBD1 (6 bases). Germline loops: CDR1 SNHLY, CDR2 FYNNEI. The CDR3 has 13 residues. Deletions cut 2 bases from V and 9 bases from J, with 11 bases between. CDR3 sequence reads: CASSERGMGPQHF. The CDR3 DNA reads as TGTGCCAGCAGTGAAAGGGGGATGGGGCCCCAGCATTTT.

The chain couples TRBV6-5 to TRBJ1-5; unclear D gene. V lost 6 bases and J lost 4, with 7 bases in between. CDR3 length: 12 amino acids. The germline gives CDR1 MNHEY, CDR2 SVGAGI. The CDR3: CASREGNQPQHF. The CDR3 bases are TGTGCCAGCAGGGAGGGAAATCAGCCCCAGCATTTT.